The clone carrying this T cell receptor beta chain was detected many times. Time point here: newly diagnosed GD, antithyroid drugs for less than 3 months. PBMC-extracted RNA yielded the TCR library. The data stem from a study of regulatory T cells in long-lasting Graves disease. Germline CDR1 is SGHTA and CDR2 is FQGNSA. The CDR3 extends over 14 amino acids. Trimming cost V 0 bases and J 5 bases; bases outside gene matches: 3. For TCR beta, libraries came from iRepertoire HTBI primers and Arm-PCR of CDR3 regions. TCRdb itself ran the multiplex PCR reads through MiXCR, one entry per CDR3 protein. The profile shows some 250,000 distinct CDR3 sequences, about 16% of them singletons.

The input for sequencing was peripheral blood mononuclear cells (PBMCs), taken at new diagnosis, from a patient treated with antithyroid drugs. This TCR derives from a female donor with Graves disease. V and J are TRBV7-2 and TRBJ2-5, with 7 bases that match TRBD2. The CDR3 coding sequence is TGTGCCAGCAGCTTAGCGGGAGGGCGGGAGACCCAGTACTTC. This encodes CASSLAGGRETQYF.